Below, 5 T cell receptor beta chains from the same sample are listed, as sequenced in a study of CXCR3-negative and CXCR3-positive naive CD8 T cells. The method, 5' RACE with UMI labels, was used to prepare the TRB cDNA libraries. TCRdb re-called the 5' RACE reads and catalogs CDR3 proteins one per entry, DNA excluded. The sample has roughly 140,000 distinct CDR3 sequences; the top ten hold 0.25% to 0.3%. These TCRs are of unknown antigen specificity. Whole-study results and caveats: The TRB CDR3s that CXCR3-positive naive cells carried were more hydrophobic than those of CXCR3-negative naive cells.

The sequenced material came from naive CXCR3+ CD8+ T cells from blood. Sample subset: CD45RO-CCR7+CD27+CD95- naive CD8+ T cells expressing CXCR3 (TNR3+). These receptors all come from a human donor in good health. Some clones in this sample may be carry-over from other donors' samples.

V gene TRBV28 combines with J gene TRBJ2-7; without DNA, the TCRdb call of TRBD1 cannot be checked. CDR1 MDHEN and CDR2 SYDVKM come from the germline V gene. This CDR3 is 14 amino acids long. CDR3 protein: CASSWVREVGEQYF.

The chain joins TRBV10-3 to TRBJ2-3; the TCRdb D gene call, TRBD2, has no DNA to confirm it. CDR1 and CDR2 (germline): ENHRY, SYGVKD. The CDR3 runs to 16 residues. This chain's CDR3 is CATVPQTRVLSDTQYF.

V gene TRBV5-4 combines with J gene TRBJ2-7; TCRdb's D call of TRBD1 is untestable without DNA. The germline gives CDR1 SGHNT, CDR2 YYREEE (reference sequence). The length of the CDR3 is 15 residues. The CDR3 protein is CASSLMGDRGYEQYF. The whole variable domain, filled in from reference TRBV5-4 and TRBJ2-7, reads ETGVTQSPTHLIKTRGQQVTLRCSSQSGHNTVSWYQQALGQGPQFIFQYYREEENGRGNFPPRFSGLQFPNYSSELNVNALELDDSALYLCASSLMGDRGYEQYFGPGTRLTVT.

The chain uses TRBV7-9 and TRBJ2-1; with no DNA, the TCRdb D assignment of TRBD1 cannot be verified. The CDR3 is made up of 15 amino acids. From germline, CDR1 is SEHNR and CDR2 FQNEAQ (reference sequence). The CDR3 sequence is CASIQGTRSYNEQFF.

The CDR3: CASSYILELVRNEQFF. The rearrangement joins TRBV6-6 to TRBJ2-1; TCRdb reports TRBD2, a call that lacks DNA to check it against. The germline V gene encodes CDR1 MNHNY and CDR2 SVGAGI (reference sequence). The CDR3 runs 16 residues.